Listed below are T cell receptor beta chains from one sample, sequenced in a study of cytomegalovirus exposure and HLA in healthy donors. Sequencing was performed with immunoSEQ multiplex PCR; in TCRdb, only in-frame clones are kept and a portion is missing. The sample contains approximately 170,000 clones, around three quarters of which appear only once. The sample taken for sequencing was PBMCs. The receptors were gathered from a man aged 40-49 years in good health and CMV-seronegative. The CDR3 runs from the conserved cysteine through the conserved F or W. A D gene is named only where the DNA matches it firmly. Rows give clone size only sometimes, using once, few, many, or a class for an expanded clone.

>TRBJ1-4|once|16|TRBV7-9|.
TGTGCCAGCAGCCTTCTAACTCCTGCAACTAATGAAAAACTGTTTTTT
CASSLLTPATNEKLFF
>TRBJ1-2|.|14|TRBV27|.
TGTGCCAGCAGTTTATCCCCTCAGGCCCCCGGCTACACCTTC
CASSLSPQAPGYTF
>TRBJ1-1|once|15|TRBV30|.
TGTGCCTGGAGCGTTGGCCGGGGAGGGGACACTGAAGCTTTCTTT
CAWSVGRGGDTEAFF
>TRBJ1-4|few|15|TRBV6-1|TRBD1
TGTGCCAGCAGGGGCCAACAGGGGGTGTGGGAAAAACTGTTTTTT
CASRGQQGVWEKLFF
>TRBJ1-1|.|14|TRBV5-1|.
TGCGCCAGCAGCTTGCAGGGTAGGAACACTGAAGCTTTCTTT
CASSLQGRNTEAFF
>TRBJ1-5|once|15|TRBV27|TRBD1
TGTGCCAGCAGTTTAGCCGGGACAGGGTTTCAGCCCCAGCATTTT
CASSLAGTGFQPQHF
>TRBJ2-6|.|17|TRBV29-1|.
TGCAGCGTTGAAGATCGGACAGTCGACTCTGGGGCCAACGTCCTGACTTTC
CSVEDRTVDSGANVLTF
>TRBJ1-1|few|15|TRBV9|TRBD1
TGTGCCAGCAGCGAGGGGACAGGGGGGGACACTGAAGCTTTCTTT
CASSEGTGGDTEAFF
>TRBJ2-5|.|16|TRBV7-2|TRBD2
TGTGCCAGCAGCTCCCAGGGACTAGCGGGGTGGGAGACCCAGTACTTC
CASSSQGLAGWETQYF
>TRBJ2-3|once|17|TRBV4-1|TRBD2
TGCGCCAGCAGCCAACAAAGCGGGGGGCCCAGCACAGATACGCAGTATTTT
CASSQQSGGPSTDTQYF
>TRBJ2-7|.|18|TRBV28|TRBD1
TGTGCCAGCAGAATACGACAGGGGGCTAAGGGGGGCTCCTACGAGCAGTACTTC
CASRIRQGAKGGSYEQYF
>TRBJ2-1|.|14|TRBV5-1|TRBD1
TGCGCCAGCAGCCAGCAGGGGGCTAACAATGAGCAGTTCTTC
CASSQQGANNEQFF
>TRBJ1-4|.|15|TRBV19|.
TGTGCCAGTAGTATCCGGCAGGGTTTAACGGAAAAACTGTTTTTT
CASSIRQGLTEKLFF
>TRBJ1-1|.|13|TRBV7-3|.
TGTGCCAGCAGCCCGGGACTGGGCACTGAAGCTTTCTTT
CASSPGLGTEAFF
>TRBJ1-2|.|15|TRBV27|TRBD1
TGTGCCAGCAGTCCGCAGACAGGGAAGTTTACTGGCTACACCTTC
CASSPQTGKFTGYTF
>TRBJ1-2|few|12|TRBV30|TRBD1
TGTGCCTGGAGGGGGACAGGGGGCGGCTACACCTTC
CAWRGTGGGYTF
>TRBJ2-3|once|13|TRBV23-1|.
TGCGCCAGCAGGAACTATCTCACAGATACGCAGTATTTT
CASRNYLTDTQYF
>TRBJ2-1|.|16|TRBV28|.
TGTGCCAGCAGTTCCGCCTCGGGGGTACCCTACAATGAGCAGTTCTTC
CASSSASGVPYNEQFF
>TRBJ2-5|.|14|TRBV5-1|TRBD2
TGCGCCAGCGGGGGACTAGCGGGCCAAGAGACCCAGTACTTC
CASGGLAGQETQYF
>TRBJ2-4|.|15|TRBV19|TRBD1
TGTGCCAGTACCCCCCCAGGACAGGGGGTCCGGATTCAGTACTTC
CASTPPGQGVRIQYF
>TRBJ1-1|.|15|TRBV6-5|.
TGTGCCAGCAGTCAAAATACAGGGAAATACGGTGAAGCTTTCTTT
CASSQNTGKYGEAFF
>TRBJ2-5|.|15|TRBV5-1|TRBD2
TGCGCCAGCAGCTCGGGACTAGCGGCACAAGAGACCCAGTACTTC
CASSSGLAAQETQYF
>TRBJ2-2|.|17|TRBV5-1|TRBD1
TGCGCCAGCAGCTTGGCCACAGGGGGTGGAGTGACCGGGGAGCTGTTTTTT
CASSLATGGGVTGELFF
>TRBJ1-1|few|13|TRBV2|TRBD1
TGTGCCAGTGCCCAGGGGGTGAACACTGAAGCTTTCTTT
CASAQGVNTEAFF
>TRBJ2-7|.|14|TRBV11-2|.
TGTGCCAGCAGCTTGAGATACAGGGACTACGAGCAGTACTTC
CASSLRYRDYEQYF
>TRBJ2-3|.|19|TRBV19|.
TGTGCCAGTAGTATTTTAGCGCAAAGTCTTAAGGAGAGCACAGATACGCAGTATTTT
CASSILAQSLKESTDTQYF
>TRBJ1-1|.|13|TRBV7-2|.
TGTGCCAGCAGCTTCGTGGCTAGATCCATTGCTTTCTTT
CASSFVARSIAFF
>TRBJ2-1|.|11|TRBV6-1|.
TGTGCCAGCATTAGAAACAATGAGCAGTTCTTC
CASIRNNEQFF
>TRBJ1-2|once|13|TRBV27|.
TGTGCCAGCAGTTTAAAAGGGGACAAAAGCTACACCTTC
CASSLKGDKSYTF
>TRBJ2-5|.|14|TRBV7-9|TRBD1
TGTGCCAGCAGCTCCCGGGGGACAGGGATGACCCAGTACTTC
CASSSRGTGMTQYF
>TRBJ2-1|.|15|TRBV7-2|TRBD2
TGTGCCAGCAGCCTACTAGCGGGGTCCTACAATGAGCAGTTCTTC
CASSLLAGSYNEQFF
>TRBJ2-2|.|14|TRBV10-3|TRBD2
TGTGCCATCGCGGGACTAGCGGGCACCGGGGAGCTGTTTTTT
CAIAGLAGTGELFF
>TRBJ2-1|.|15|TRBV7-3|TRBD2
TGTGCCAGCAGCTTCCTAGCGGGAAACGGCAATGAGCAGTTCTTC
CASSFLAGNGNEQFF
>TRBJ2-3|.|15|TRBV25-1|TRBD1
TGTGCCAGCAGTGATTACAGGACAGGAACAGATACGCAGTATTTT
CASSDYRTGTDTQYF
>TRBJ1-3|.|14|TRBV27|.
TGTGCCAGCAGTAGTTCCGGTGCTGGAAACACCATATATTTT
CASSSSGAGNTIYF
>TRBJ2-7|.|14|TRBV5-4|.
TGTGCCAGCAGCTTGACAGCAGGTTCCTACGAGCAGTACTTC
CASSLTAGSYEQYF
>TRBJ2-3|.|14|TRBV5-8|.
TGTGCCAGCAGCTTGGTGGCGGGCACAGATACGCAGTATTTT
CASSLVAGTDTQYF
>TRBJ2-1|.|15|TRBV5-1|TRBD2
TGCGCCAGCAGGCGTAGCGGGGCTCTTAACAATGAGCAGTTCTTC
CASRRSGALNNEQFF
>TRBJ2-3|.|14|TRBV15|TRBD2
TGTGCCACCAGCAAGCGGGGGAAAGCAGATACGCAGTATTTT
CATSKRGKADTQYF
>TRBJ2-7|few|18|TRBV4-1|TRBD2
TGCGCCAGCAGCCAGGGCCCCTGGGCGCGGGAGTTGAATCAGGAGCAGTACTTC
CASSQGPWARELNQEQYF
>TRBJ1-5|.|16|TRBV19|.
TGTGCCAGTAGTATGATCACGGGGTTCGCCAATCAGCCCCAGCATTTT
CASSMITGFANQPQHF
>TRBJ2-7|.|19|TRBV21-1|.
TGTGCCAGCAGCAAACAGGACAGGAGGAACCAACTAGCGGGAGGGGGGCAGTACTTC
CASSKQDRRNQLAGGGQYF
>TRBJ2-7|.|13|TRBV27|.
TGTGCCAGCAGTTTTGGCACCACCTACGAGCAGTACTTC
CASSFGTTYEQYF
>TRBJ1-1|.|16|TRBV7-2|.
TGTGCCAGCAGCTTAGATCTGGGGGGTATGAACACTGAAGCTTTCTTT
CASSLDLGGMNTEAFF
>TRBJ1-4|.|15|TRBV15|.
TGTGCCACCAGCACCCTCCAGGGTACAGGGGAAAAACTGTTTTTT
CATSTLQGTGEKLFF
>TRBJ2-2|.|15|TRBV27|.
TGTGCCAGCAGTCCAGGAGGCCGGATCGCCGGGGAGCTGTTTTTT
CASSPGGRIAGELFF
>TRBJ2-1|once|15|TRBV27|TRBD2
TGTGCCAGCACGGGACTAGCGGGAGCCCTTGATGAGCAGTTCTTC
CASTGLAGALDEQFF
>TRBJ1-2|.|14|TRBV19|TRBD1
TGTGCCAGTAGTGATCGACAGGGTTTCTATGGCTACACCTTC
CASSDRQGFYGYTF
>TRBJ2-1|.|16|TRBV7-8|TRBD2
TGTGCCAGCAGCTTAGACCAGCGGGAGGGCCGGTGGGCACAAGTCTTC
CASSLDQREGRWAQVF
>TRBJ2-3|once|19|TRBV4-1|TRBD2
TGCGCCAGCAGCCAATGGGTTGTCAGACTAGCGGGACGGGAAGATACGCAGTATTTT
CASSQWVVRLAGREDTQYF
>TRBJ2-2|.|15|TRBV5-4|TRBD2
TGTGCCAGCAAAAACGGGACTAGTGACACCGGGGAGCTGTTTTTT
CASKNGTSDTGELFF
>TRBJ2-5|.|15|TRBV28|TRBD1
TGTGCCAGCAGTACGGAGACAGGGGGCTCGGAGACCCAGTACTTC
CASSTETGGSETQYF
>TRBJ2-3|.|12|TRBV6-5|TRBD2
TGTGCCAGCAGTGGGGGGGGAGGGCTAAGGTATTTT
CASSGGGGLRYF
>TRBJ1-4|.|15|TRBV11-2|.
TGTGCCAGCAGCTCGGACGGGAGAACGGGTGAAAAACTGTTTTTT
CASSSDGRTGEKLFF
>TRBJ1-1|once|14|TRBV7-8|.
TGTGCCAGCAGCTTAGGGGCGGGGAACACTGAAGCTTTCTTT
CASSLGAGNTEAFF
>TRBJ2-4|.|17|TRBV4-2|TRBD2
TGTGCCAGCAGCCAAGTTTTGGAAGCGGGGGGCCGGAACATTCAGTACTTC
CASSQVLEAGGRNIQYF
>TRBJ1-5|few|15|TRBV19|.
TGTGCCAGTAGTACCCGGGGGGGAGGTACTCAGCCCCAGCATTTT
CASSTRGGGTQPQHF
>TRBJ2-1|.|12|TRBV5-8|.
TGTGCCAGCAGCGGTTGGGGCGGCCAGCAGTTCTTC
CASSGWGGQQFF